The 10 T cell receptor beta chains listed next were all sequenced from one sample in a study of technical replicates of blood from a handful of donors. Method: immunoSEQ multiplex PCR; TCRdb's copy keeps in-frame clones and lacks some. Of about 73,000 clones in the sample, 93% were seen once. Source material: T cells isolated from PBMCs. These receptors were collected from a human donor in good health.

The V and J genes are TRBV7-9 and TRBJ2-1; 8 nucleotides line up with TRBD2. The length of the CDR3 is 16 residues. Germline CDR1 reads SEHNR; CDR2 reads FQNEAQ (reference sequence). After removal of 5 bases from V and 5 bases from J, the junction contained 11 bases not matched to a gene. As DNA, the CDR3 is TGTGCCAGCAGCGTCTATCCCACTAGCGGAAACAATGAGCAGTTCTTC. Protein: CASSVYPTSGNNEQFF.

The table lists this clone with a count of one. The chain carries TRBV10-3 and TRBJ2-7; 10 nucleotides line up with TRBD2. V was pared by 11 bases and J by 4 bases, with 26 bases of the junction left unmatched. This CDR3 is 19 amino acids long. Germline CDR1 ENHRY, CDR2 SYGVKD. The CDR3 DNA reads TGTGCCCCACGGGGAAAAGAAAGTAGCGGGGGGAGTTTTAGGTACGAGCAGTACTTC. Protein sequence: CAPRGKESSGGSFRYEQYF.

This clone was seen once. The V call is TRBV11-3, the J call TRBJ2-1; TRBD1 matches at 8 bases. Germline loops: CDR1 SGHNT, CDR2 YENEEA. The CDR3 spans 17 residues. V shed 4 bases and J 4 bases; nucleotides not matched to a gene: 12. The CDR3 spells CASSSTWDRLTYNEQFF. As DNA, the CDR3 is TGTGCCAGCAGCTCGACCTGGGACAGGCTTACTTACAATGAGCAGTTCTTC.

This clone was seen only a few times. The gene calls are TRBV5-4 and TRBJ2-2; 8 positions agree with TRBD2. CDR3 size: 17 residues. Germline V lookup: CDR1 SGHNT, CDR2 YYREEE (reference sequence). V lost 0 bases, J lost 1 base, and 5 bases stayed unmatched. In DNA, the CDR3 is TGTGCCAGCAGCTTGGTCGGCGGGGGGCTGAACACCGGGGAGCTGTTTTTT. As protein: CASSLVGGGLNTGELFF.

The gene calls are TRBV6-5 and TRBJ1-2, with 7 bases fitting TRBD1. The CDR3 has 15 amino acids. Germline V CDR1 and CDR2: MNHEY, SVGAGI. Losses at the gene ends were 5 bases for V and 1 base for J; bases not matched to a gene: 7. The CDR3 spells CASSRQGPLNYGYTF. CDR3 sequence (DNA): TGTGCCAGCAGTCGACAGGGACCCCTTAACTATGGCTACACCTTC.

This chain connects TRBV19 to TRBJ2-6; D possibly corresponds to TRBD1 (6 bases). This CDR3 has 14 amino acids. Per germline, CDR1 LNHDA and CDR2 SQIVND (reference sequence). Trimming took 7 bases from V and 2 from J, leaving 9 bases between them. The CDR3 sequence is CASKGGTGANVLTF. CDR3 in DNA: TGTGCCAGTAAAGGGGGAACTGGGGCCAACGTCCTGACTTTC.

V and J are TRBV5-1 and TRBJ1-2, with D possibly matching TRBD1 (5 bases). The V end lost 4 bases, the J end lost 6 bases, and 16 bases lay between the germline ends. The CDR3 has 14 residues. Germline V gene sequence: CDR1 SGHRS, CDR2 YFSETQ. The CDR3: CASSGLGPRDGYTF. The CDR3 DNA reads TGCGCCAGCAGCGGCCTTGGCCCCAGGGATGGCTACACCTTC.

The CDR3 sequence is CASRPGMDYNEQFF. The CDR3 DNA follows: TGTGCCAGCAGGCCAGGGATGGACTACAATGAGCAGTTCTTC. V gene TRBV6-1 combines with J gene TRBJ2-1; maybe TRBD1 (5 bases). Trimming left V 6 bases short and J 3 bases short, with 12 bases between. Germline CDR1 reads MNHNS; CDR2 reads SASEGT. CDR3 length: 14 residues.

The chain combines TRBV19 with TRBJ2-1; D unclear. Germline CDR1 and CDR2: LNHDA and SQIVND (reference sequence). The CDR3 consists of 13 residues. V was shortened by 9 bases and J by 0 bases, with 9 bases between the two germline ends. CDR3 coding DNA: TGTGCCAGCGAGAAGAGCTCCTACAATGAGCAGTTCTTC. It yields the protein CASEKSSYNEQFF.

The CDR3 reads CASSPGLDYGYTF. Here the CDR3 DNA reads TGTGCCAGCAGCCCTGGACTAGACTATGGCTACACCTTC. The chain links TRBV7-2 to TRBJ1-2; no clear D gene. CDR1 SGHTA and CDR2 FQGNSA come from the germline V gene. The CDR3 runs 13 residues. V gave up 5 bases and J gave up 3 bases, with 10 bases separating them.